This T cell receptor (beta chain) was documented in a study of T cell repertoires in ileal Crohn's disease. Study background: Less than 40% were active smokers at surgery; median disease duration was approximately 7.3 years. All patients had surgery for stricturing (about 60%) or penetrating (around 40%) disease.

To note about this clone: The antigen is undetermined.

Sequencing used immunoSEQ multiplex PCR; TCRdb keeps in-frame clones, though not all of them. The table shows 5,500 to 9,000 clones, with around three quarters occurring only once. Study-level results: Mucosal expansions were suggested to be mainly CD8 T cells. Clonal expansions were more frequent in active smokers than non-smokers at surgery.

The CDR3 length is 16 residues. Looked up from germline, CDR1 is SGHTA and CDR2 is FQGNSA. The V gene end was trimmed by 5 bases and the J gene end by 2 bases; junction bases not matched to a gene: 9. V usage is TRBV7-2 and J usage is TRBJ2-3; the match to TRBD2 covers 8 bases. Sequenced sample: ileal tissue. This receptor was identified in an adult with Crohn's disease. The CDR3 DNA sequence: TGTGCCAGCAGCCGCGGGGGGCGGGGGTTCACAGATACGCAGTATTTT. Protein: CASSRGGRGFTDTQYF.